The 13 T cell receptor beta chains reported below all come from one sample, sequenced in a study of shared clonotypes between healthy human individuals. Assay used: immunoSEQ multiplex PCR; TCRdb lists only in-frame clones, some missing. The profile shows 2 million or so clones, 85% to 95% of them singletons. The source material was naive CD4+ T cells sorted from blood. The sample's subset: CD45RA+ positively selected. These receptor sequences come from a man aged 18 to 30 in good health.

Comments on this clone: Given a much more abundant clone one base away, this may be a read error. This same CDR3 is encoded by further DNA sequences in the sample. The CDR3 reads CASSIQETQYF. The CDR3 DNA is TGTGCCAGCAGCATCCAAGAGACCCAGTACTTC. The chain employs TRBV5-6 and TRBJ2-5; D is unclear. Looked up from germline, CDR1 is SGHDT and CDR2 is YYEEEE. The CDR3 sequence is 11 residues long. The V and J ends lost 4 bases and 1 base respectively, with 2 bases between them.

This clone was found once. J is TRBJ1-1 and V is TRBV6-5; D unclear. Trimming left V 4 bases short and J 8 bases short, with 11 bases between. The CDR3 is 12 residues long. Germline V gives CDR1 MNHEY, CDR2 SVGAGI. In DNA form, the CDR3 reads TGTGCCAGCAGTTCGATAGGGTCCGAAGCTTTCTTT. This codes for CASSSIGSEAFF.

This sequence joins TRBV7-9 and TRBJ1-2; D remains ambiguous. Germline V gives CDR1 SEHNR, CDR2 FQNEAQ (reference sequence). Trimming pared 1 base from V and 8 bases from J, leaving 8 bases between. The length of the CDR3 is 12 residues. This chain's CDR3 is CASSLDGEGYTF. CDR3 in DNA: TGTGCCAGCAGCTTAGATGGGGAAGGCTACACCTTC.

The chain carries TRBV28 and TRBJ1-5; weak D call: TRBD1 (5 bases). This CDR3 contains 14 residues. Germline V gene data show CDR1 as MDHEN and CDR2 as SYDVKM. Trimming took off 2 bases at V and 3 bases at J, with 8 bases between the two ends. The CDR3 region has the DNA TGTGCCAGCAGTTTAACCAGGGTCAATCAGCCCCAGCATTTT. As protein: CASSLTRVNQPQHF.

Concerning this clone itself: Additional DNA sequences in this sample encode the identical CDR3. This chain joins TRBV9 and TRBJ2-6; no firm D call. Germline CDR1 reads SGDLS; CDR2 reads YYNGEE. The CDR3 totals 15 residues. Trimming stripped 0 bases from V and 3 bases from J, with 7 bases between. The CDR3 loop reads CASSVVGYGANVLTF. CDR3 in DNA: TGTGCCAGCAGCGTAGTCGGGTATGGGGCCAACGTCCTGACTTTC.

This clone was seen just once. This chain connects TRBV28 to TRBJ1-5; D not certain. CDR3 length equals 16 residues. The V gene's germline CDR1 is MDHEN and CDR2 SYDVKM. Deletions cut 3 bases from V and 4 bases from J, with 16 bases between. CDR3 sequence: CASSFGLSGINQPQHF. Here the CDR3 DNA reads TGTGCCAGCAGTTTTGGTTTGTCGGGAATTAATCAGCCCCAGCATTTT.

The chain links TRBV7-2 to TRBJ2-7, with D possibly being TRBD1 (5 bases). V lost 7 bases and J lost 2, with 12 bases in between. Germline V CDR1 and CDR2: SGHTA, FQGNSA. CDR3 length: 13 residues. The CDR3 DNA sequence: TGTGCCAGCAAGCTAACAGGAACCTACGAGCAGTACTTC. As protein: CASKLTGTYEQYF.

This clone turned up a few times. This chain joins TRBV10-3 and TRBJ2-2, with 7 bases lining up with TRBD1. The V gene's germline CDR1 is ENHRY and CDR2 SYGVKD. CDR3 size: 18 residues. J lost 1 base, V lost 5 bases, and 13 bases had no gene match. The CDR3 DNA reads as TGTGCCATCAGTTTACAGGGGAAGGGGGCAAGGAACACCGGGGAGCTGTTTTTT. It specifies CAISLQGKGARNTGELFF.

The chain carries TRBV29-1 and TRBJ1-2; D unresolved. V was clipped by 3 bases and J by 6 bases, with 17 bases between them. The CDR3 contains 14 residues. The germline gives CDR1 SQVTM, CDR2 ANQGSEA. The CDR3: CSVEFAGRRDGYTF. CDR3 nucleotide sequence: TGCAGCGTTGAGTTCGCGGGTCGGCGGGATGGCTACACCTTC.

The rearrangement joins TRBV28 to TRBJ1-5, with 9 nucleotides matching TRBD1. This CDR3 comprises 14 residues. The V gene's germline CDR1 is MDHEN and CDR2 SYDVKM. V gave up 5 bases and J gave up 6 bases; unmatched junction bases: 5. CDR3 coding DNA: TGTGCCAGCAGTACGACAGGGGGGCGTCAGCCCCAGCATTTT. This translates into CASSTTGGRQPQHF.

The chain joins TRBV7-2 to TRBJ1-5; D is perhaps TRBD1 (5 bases). The germline CDR1 and CDR2 sequences are SGHTA and FQGNSA. This CDR3 spans 15 amino acids. V lost 2 bases and J 4 bases, leaving 12 bases between the germline ends. The CDR3 DNA reads as TGTGCCAGCAGCTTAATCAGGGCCCTGAATCAGCCCCAGCATTTT. It is translated as CASSLIRALNQPQHF.

The J gene is TRBJ2-3, the V gene TRBV5-1; 8 nucleotides match TRBD2. The CDR3 is 16 amino acids. In germline, CDR1 is SGHRS, CDR2 YFSETQ. V was pared by 4 bases and J by 0 bases, with 7 bases of the junction left unmatched. CDR3 protein: CASSLSGSFSTDTQYF. CDR3 in DNA: TGCGCCAGCAGCCTAAGCGGGAGTTTCAGCACAGATACGCAGTATTTT.

This clone showed up just once. The CDR3: CASSLDRPNYGYTF. The CDR3 DNA is TGTGCCAGCAGTTTAGACAGACCCAACTATGGCTACACCTTC. The chain is built from TRBV28 and TRBJ1-2; TRBD1 might be the D (5 bases). The CDR3 is 14 residues long. Deletions cut 2 bases from V and 2 bases from J, with 9 bases between. Germline CDR1 reads MDHEN; CDR2 reads SYDVKM.